Listed below are T cell receptor beta chains from one sample, sequenced in a study of T cell responses to AZD1222 COVID-19 vaccine. Using immunoSEQ multiplex PCR, the repertoire was profiled, and TCRdb retains in-frame clones only, with some absent. The table shows 55,000 to 65,000 clones, with roughly 85% occurring only once. The material was peripheral blood, obtained on day 0 of AZD1222 vaccination. The source of these receptors is an adult in good health. The CDR3 runs from the conserved cysteine through the conserved F or W. Each record gives: J gene, D gene, clone size, V gene, CDR3 protein, CDR3 DNA. The D gene is left open where the match is weak. Only some rows state a clone size, as once, few, many or a class for expanded clones.

j_gene: TRBJ1-3; d_gene: -; abundance: -; v_gene: TRBV5-1; CDR3aa: CASSRGSVSAGNTIYF; CDR3nt: TGCGCCAGCAGCCGGGGGTCCGTCTCCGCTGGAAACACCATATATTTT
j_gene: TRBJ1-2; d_gene: -; abundance: few; v_gene: TRBV30; CDR3aa: CAWSPGVGGGWSGYTF; CDR3nt: TGTGCCTGGAGTCCGGGGGTAGGTGGTGGATGGAGTGGCTACACCTTC
j_gene: TRBJ1-1; d_gene: -; abundance: once; v_gene: TRBV23-1; CDR3aa: CASSRPNTGSRSF; CDR3nt: TGCGCCAGCAGTCGCCCTAACACAGGATCGCGTTCTTTT
j_gene: TRBJ2-3; d_gene: -; abundance: -; v_gene: TRBV6-2/TRBV6-3; CDR3aa: CASSYSISHVDTQYF; CDR3nt: TGTGCCAGCAGTTACTCGATCTCTCATGTCGATACGCAGTATTTT
j_gene: TRBJ1-1; d_gene: -; abundance: -; v_gene: TRBV6-5; CDR3aa: CASELDSGTEAFF; CDR3nt: TGTGCCAGCGAACTGGACAGTGGCACTGAAGCTTTCTTT
j_gene: TRBJ2-1; d_gene: TRBD1; abundance: few; v_gene: TRBV5-6; CDR3aa: CASSPFGTGINEQFF; CDR3nt: TGTGCCAGCAGCCCCTTTGGGACAGGGATAAATGAGCAGTTCTTC
j_gene: TRBJ1-1; d_gene: -; abundance: few; v_gene: TRBV21-1; CDR3aa: CASINWGGNTEAFF; CDR3nt: TGTGCCAGCATCAACTGGGGAGGGAACACTGAAGCTTTCTTT
j_gene: TRBJ1-6; d_gene: TRBD1; abundance: few; v_gene: TRBV27; CDR3aa: CASRRRTGWSINSPLHF; CDR3nt: TGTGCCAGCAGGAGAAGGACAGGGTGGTCTATTAATTCACCCCTCCACTTT
j_gene: TRBJ1-1; d_gene: -; abundance: -; v_gene: TRBV6-5; CDR3aa: CASSREGTEAFF; CDR3nt: TGTGCCAGCAGTAGAGAAGGGACTGAAGCTTTCTTT
j_gene: TRBJ1-5; d_gene: -; abundance: -; v_gene: TRBV6-6; CDR3aa: CASIGDGHQPQHF; CDR3nt: TGTGCCAGCATCGGCGACGGCCATCAGCCCCAGCATTTT
j_gene: TRBJ1-2; d_gene: -; abundance: few; v_gene: TRBV28; CDR3aa: CASSLGRGDYGYTF; CDR3nt: TGTGCCAGCAGCTTGGGCCGGGGAGACTATGGCTACACCTTC
j_gene: TRBJ2-7; d_gene: -; abundance: -; v_gene: TRBV4-1; CDR3aa: CASSQDWIQGTDEQYF; CDR3nt: TGCGCCAGCAGCCAAGATTGGATACAGGGAACAGACGAGCAGTACTTC
j_gene: TRBJ1-2; d_gene: -; abundance: -; v_gene: TRBV6-5; CDR3aa: CASSYSGQGYGYTF; CDR3nt: TGTGCCAGCAGTTACTCGGGGCAGGGCTATGGCTACACCTTC
j_gene: TRBJ1-3; d_gene: -; abundance: -; v_gene: TRBV2; CDR3aa: CASSPRTSGNTIYF; CDR3nt: TGTGCCAGCAGCCCAAGGACATCTGGAAACACCATATATTTT
j_gene: TRBJ2-7; d_gene: -; abundance: -; v_gene: TRBV3-1/TRBV3-2; CDR3aa: CASSQGGGPSSYEQYF; CDR3nt: TGTGCCAGCAGCCAAGGTGGGGGACCCAGCTCCTACGAGCAGTACTTC
j_gene: TRBJ1-1; d_gene: TRBD1; abundance: -; v_gene: TRBV19; CDR3aa: CASRRDRGNTEAFF; CDR3nt: TGTGCCAGTAGAAGGGACAGGGGAAATACTGAAGCTTTCTTT
j_gene: TRBJ2-2; d_gene: -; abundance: -; v_gene: TRBV29-1; CDR3aa: CSVEVSGDTGELFF; CDR3nt: TGCAGCGTTGAGGTTAGCGGAGACACCGGGGAGCTGTTTTTT
j_gene: TRBJ2-5; d_gene: TRBD1; abundance: once; v_gene: TRBV11-2; CDR3aa: CASSAIRGGAAQTQYF; CDR3nt: TGTGCCAGCAGCGCCATTCGAGGGGGCGCGGCACAGACCCAGTACTTC
j_gene: TRBJ1-2; d_gene: -; abundance: -; v_gene: TRBV30; CDR3aa: CAWSSGSSLGGYTF; CDR3nt: TGTGCCTGGAGCTCCGGGTCCTCCCTGGGAGGCTACACCTTC
j_gene: TRBJ1-2; d_gene: -; abundance: -; v_gene: TRBV12-3/TRBV12-4; CDR3aa: CASSLFVNYGYTF; CDR3nt: TGTGCCAGCAGTTTATTCGTCAACTATGGCTACACCTTC
j_gene: TRBJ2-2; d_gene: TRBD2; abundance: -; v_gene: TRBV6-2/TRBV6-3; CDR3aa: CASSSPWTSGGKNTGELFF; CDR3nt: TGTGCCAGCAGCTCCCCCTGGACTAGCGGGGGGAAGAACACCGGGGAGCTGTTTTTT
j_gene: TRBJ2-3; d_gene: -; abundance: -; v_gene: TRBV19; CDR3aa: CASSIAGHTDTQYF; CDR3nt: TGTGCCAGTAGTATAGCAGGGCACACAGATACGCAGTATTTT
j_gene: TRBJ2-5; d_gene: -; abundance: -; v_gene: TRBV11-2; CDR3aa: CASSFGNGETQYF; CDR3nt: TGTGCCAGCAGCTTCGGAAATGGGGAGACCCAGTACTTC
j_gene: TRBJ2-7; d_gene: TRBD2; abundance: -; v_gene: TRBV18; CDR3aa: CASSPPSSGGYEQYF; CDR3nt: TGTGCCAGCTCACCTCCGTCTAGCGGGGGCTACGAGCAGTACTTC
j_gene: TRBJ1-2; d_gene: -; abundance: -; v_gene: TRBV2; CDR3aa: CASSEPGTPNYGYTF; CDR3nt: TGTGCCAGCAGTGAACCTGGGACACCCAACTATGGCTACACCTTC
j_gene: TRBJ2-7; d_gene: -; abundance: -; v_gene: TRBV7-9; CDR3aa: CASSPWKGGEQYF; CDR3nt: TGTGCCAGCAGCCCTTGGAAGGGGGGCGAGCAGTACTTC
j_gene: TRBJ2-1; d_gene: TRBD2; abundance: -; v_gene: TRBV5-4; CDR3aa: CASSLEGASGAFYEQFF; CDR3nt: TGTGCCAGCAGCTTGGAGGGAGCTAGCGGGGCTTTCTATGAGCAGTTCTTC
j_gene: TRBJ2-2; d_gene: -; abundance: -; v_gene: TRBV7-3; CDR3aa: CASSLARTNTGELFF; CDR3nt: TGTGCCAGCAGCCTAGCTAGGACGAACACCGGGGAGCTGTTTTTT
j_gene: TRBJ2-1; d_gene: -; abundance: -; v_gene: TRBV28; CDR3aa: CASRKQGYNEQFF; CDR3nt: TGTGCCAGCAGAAAACAGGGTTACAATGAGCAGTTCTTC
j_gene: TRBJ1-2; d_gene: -; abundance: -; v_gene: TRBV18; CDR3aa: CASSPPRGTIYGYTF; CDR3nt: TGTGCCAGCTCACCACCGAGAGGGACTATCTATGGCTACACCTTC
j_gene: TRBJ1-2; d_gene: TRBD1; abundance: -; v_gene: TRBV6-5; CDR3aa: CASRPPGQDLGGYTF; CDR3nt: TGTGCCAGCAGACCTCCGGGACAGGATCTGGGTGGCTACACCTTC
j_gene: TRBJ1-2; d_gene: TRBD1; abundance: -; v_gene: TRBV7-3; CDR3aa: CASSSPGQGIGYTF; CDR3nt: TGTGCCAGCAGCTCACCGGGACAGGGCATCGGCTACACCTTC
j_gene: TRBJ1-2; d_gene: TRBD1; abundance: once; v_gene: TRBV11-2; CDR3aa: CASSVTGDYGYTF; CDR3nt: TGTGCCAGCAGCGTAACAGGGGACTATGGCTACACCTTC
j_gene: TRBJ1-3; d_gene: -; abundance: -; v_gene: TRBV5-4; CDR3aa: CASSARQTLSSGNTIYF; CDR3nt: TGTGCCAGCAGCGCTCGCCAGACCCTGTCCTCTGGAAACACCATATATTTT
j_gene: TRBJ1-1; d_gene: -; abundance: once; v_gene: TRBV4-1; CDR3aa: CASSQDFWTEAFF; CDR3nt: TGCGCCAGCAGCCAAGACTTTTGGACTGAAGCTTTCTTT
j_gene: TRBJ2-1; d_gene: TRBD2; abundance: few; v_gene: TRBV6-5; CDR3aa: CASSWSGGRDEQFF; CDR3nt: TGTGCCAGCAGTTGGAGCGGGGGCCGCGATGAGCAGTTCTTC
j_gene: TRBJ2-7; d_gene: TRBD1; abundance: -; v_gene: TRBV3-1/TRBV3-2; CDR3aa: CASSPRDRGFGRSYEQYF; CDR3nt: TGTGCCAGCAGCCCGAGGGACAGGGGGTTCGGACGTAGCTACGAGCAGTACTTC
j_gene: TRBJ1-2; d_gene: -; abundance: -; v_gene: TRBV28; CDR3aa: CASSSQGGDYGYTF; CDR3nt: TGTGCCAGCAGTTCCCAGGGAGGCGACTATGGCTACACCTTC
j_gene: TRBJ1-2; d_gene: -; abundance: -; v_gene: TRBV5-1; CDR3aa: CASSPPGRVHGYTF; CDR3nt: TGCGCCAGCAGCCCCCCCGGCAGGGTCCATGGCTACACCTTC
j_gene: TRBJ1-4; d_gene: -; abundance: -; v_gene: TRBV10-3; CDR3aa: CAISELNPGEGGEKLFF; CDR3nt: TGTGCCATCAGTGAGTTAAACCCGGGGGAAGGAGGAGAAAAACTGTTTTTT
j_gene: TRBJ1-2; d_gene: -; abundance: -; v_gene: TRBV5-1; CDR3aa: CASSLGGRLNYGYTF; CDR3nt: TGCGCCAGCAGCTTGGGGGGGCGATTAAACTATGGCTACACCTTC
j_gene: TRBJ2-5; d_gene: TRBD1; abundance: -; v_gene: TRBV7-3; CDR3aa: CASSLVRGQAKETQYF; CDR3nt: TGTGCCAGCAGCTTAGTAAGGGGACAGGCCAAAGAGACCCAGTACTTC
j_gene: TRBJ1-1; d_gene: -; abundance: few; v_gene: TRBV10-3; CDR3aa: CAIKVLNGPEAFF; CDR3nt: TGTGCCATCAAAGTCCTCAATGGACCTGAAGCTTTCTTT
j_gene: TRBJ1-1; d_gene: -; abundance: -; v_gene: TRBV29-1; CDR3aa: CSARRGRNTEAFF; CDR3nt: TGCAGCGCACGAAGGGGAAGGAACACTGAAGCTTTCTTT
j_gene: TRBJ1-1; d_gene: -; abundance: -; v_gene: TRBV5-8; CDR3aa: CANGFQAPNTEAFF; CDR3nt: TGTGCCAACGGTTTCCAGGCCCCGAACACTGAAGCTTTCTTT
j_gene: TRBJ1-3; d_gene: -; abundance: -; v_gene: TRBV19; CDR3aa: CASSIALTGLSGNTIYF; CDR3nt: TGTGCCAGTAGTATAGCCCTCACAGGGCTCTCTGGAAACACCATATATTTT
j_gene: TRBJ2-1; d_gene: TRBD2; abundance: -; v_gene: TRBV30; CDR3aa: CAWRGLAGGPNSYNEQFF; CDR3nt: TGTGCCTGGAGGGGACTAGCGGGGGGGCCCAACTCCTACAATGAGCAGTTCTTC
j_gene: TRBJ2-2; d_gene: -; abundance: -; v_gene: TRBV13; CDR3aa: CASSFGGGNTGELFF; CDR3nt: TGTGCCAGCAGCTTTGGGGGCGGGAACACCGGGGAGCTGTTTTTT
j_gene: TRBJ1-2; d_gene: -; abundance: -; v_gene: TRBV30; CDR3aa: CAFPRGNINYGYTF; CDR3nt: TGTGCCTTTCCACGGGGAAACATAAACTATGGCTACACCTTC
j_gene: TRBJ1-2; d_gene: -; abundance: -; v_gene: TRBV19; CDR3aa: CASTGAGWAYYGYTF; CDR3nt: TGTGCCAGTACCGGAGCGGGTTGGGCCTACTATGGCTACACCTTC
j_gene: TRBJ1-1; d_gene: -; abundance: -; v_gene: TRBV27; CDR3aa: CASSFQGLNTEAFF; CDR3nt: TGTGCCAGCAGTTTCCAGGGGTTAAACACTGAAGCTTTCTTT
j_gene: TRBJ2-7; d_gene: TRBD1; abundance: -; v_gene: TRBV3-1/TRBV3-2; CDR3aa: CASSIGTAYEQYF; CDR3nt: TGTGCCAGCAGCATTGGGACAGCCTACGAGCAGTACTTC
j_gene: TRBJ1-2; d_gene: TRBD1; abundance: -; v_gene: TRBV10-3; CDR3aa: CAISEAGTVIYGYTF; CDR3nt: TGTGCCATCAGTGAGGCCGGGACAGTGATCTATGGCTACACCTTC
j_gene: TRBJ1-2; d_gene: -; abundance: -; v_gene: TRBV5-1; CDR3aa: CASSTGPGLTNYGYTF; CDR3nt: TGCGCCAGCAGCACCGGCCCAGGGCTGACTAACTATGGCTACACCTTC